Listed below are T cell receptor beta chains from one sample, sequenced in a study of Ad26.COV2.S vaccination and SARS-CoV-2 variants. The method was immunoSEQ multiplex PCR; TCRdb's version includes in-frame clones alone and lacks a portion of them. The data show around 300,000 clones, 75% to 90% seen once. Sequences were derived from peripheral blood, sampled in a trial of Ad26.COV2.S vaccine versus placebo. These receptors came from a person between 18 and 59 years old who received the Ad26.COV2.S COVID-19 vaccine or a placebo. The CDR3 runs from the conserved cysteine through the conserved F or W. The order of the fields is CDR3 length, clone size, J gene, D gene, V gene, CDR3 DNA, CDR3 protein. A D gene is named only where the DNA matches it firmly. Only some rows state a clone size, as once, few, many or a class for expanded clones.

length: 14; size: .; J: TRBJ2-1; D: .; V: TRBV18; DNA: TGTGCCAGCTCTCCTGTGGACGGGGGTTACGAGCAGTTCTTC; CDR3: CASSPVDGGYEQFF
length: 15; size: .; J: TRBJ1-1; D: .; V: TRBV6-2/TRBV6-3; DNA: TGTGCCAGCAGTCCACTATATCCCGGGGCCCTTGAAGCTTTCTTT; CDR3: CASSPLYPGALEAFF
length: 18; size: .; J: TRBJ2-6; D: TRBD1; V: TRBV5-4; DNA: TGTGCCAGCAGCCCCTCCGACAGGGTTCGCTCTGGGGCCAACGTCCTGACTTTC; CDR3: CASSPSDRVRSGANVLTF
length: 12; size: .; J: TRBJ2-7; D: .; V: TRBV12-3/TRBV12-4; DNA: TGTGCCAGCAGTTTGCAGGGCTACGAGCAGTACTTC; CDR3: CASSLQGYEQYF
length: 14; size: .; J: TRBJ2-5; D: .; V: TRBV11-2; DNA: TGTGCCAGCAGCTCCGGGCCCGACGTGGAGACCCAGTACTTC; CDR3: CASSSGPDVETQYF
length: 15; size: .; J: TRBJ1-3; D: .; V: TRBV10-3; DNA: TGTGCCATCAGTGAGCAGGGCTTCTCTGGAAACACCATATATTTT; CDR3: CAISEQGFSGNTIYF
length: 13; size: few; J: TRBJ2-7; D: .; V: TRBV6-6; DNA: TGTGCCAGCGGTAAGCCCGGACGGAACGAGCAGTACTTC; CDR3: CASGKPGRNEQYF
length: 15; size: .; J: TRBJ2-3; D: .; V: TRBV11-3; DNA: TGTGCCAGCAGCTTAGCCCAGGGGTGGGGAGATACGCAGTATTTT; CDR3: CASSLAQGWGDTQYF
length: 14; size: .; J: TRBJ2-1; D: TRBD2; V: TRBV6-2/TRBV6-3; DNA: TGTGCCAGCAGTTTAGCTAGCGGTAACAATGAGCAGTTCTTC; CDR3: CASSLASGNNEQFF
length: 13; size: .; J: TRBJ1-1; D: .; V: TRBV10-1; DNA: TGCGCCAGCAGGGCAGACAGGTCCACTGAAGCTTTCTTT; CDR3: CASRADRSTEAFF
length: 14; size: .; J: TRBJ1-5; D: .; V: TRBV6-5; DNA: TGTGCCAGCAAGGACAGTTATAGCAATCAGCCCCAGCATTTT; CDR3: CASKDSYSNQPQHF
length: 15; size: .; J: TRBJ2-1; D: .; V: TRBV7-2; DNA: TGTGCCAGCAGCCTACAACCCTCCGGATACAATGAGCAGTTCTTC; CDR3: CASSLQPSGYNEQFF
length: 16; size: .; J: TRBJ1-1; D: .; V: TRBV5-5; DNA: TGTGCCAGCAGCTCGGACCTTGGACACCTCTCACAAGTCGCTTTCTTT; CDR3: CASSSDLGHLSQVAFF
length: 13; size: .; J: TRBJ1-1; D: .; V: TRBV12-3/TRBV12-4; DNA: TGTGCCAGCAGTTTGCGTTCCGGCGCTGAAGCTTTCTTT; CDR3: CASSLRSGAEAFF
length: 14; size: .; J: TRBJ1-6; D: TRBD1; V: TRBV7-2; DNA: TGTGCCAGCAGCACGACAGGGGGGTATTCACCCCTCCACTTT; CDR3: CASSTTGGYSPLHF
length: 14; size: .; J: TRBJ1-5; D: TRBD1; V: TRBV30; DNA: TGTGCCTGGAGGGGGACAGGGGAGGGTCAGCCCCAGCATTTT; CDR3: CAWRGTGEGQPQHF
length: 15; size: .; J: TRBJ2-1; D: TRBD1; V: TRBV6-2/TRBV6-3; DNA: TGTGCCAGCAGTTATGGACAGGGGGCGCGGAATGAGCAGTTCTTC; CDR3: CASSYGQGARNEQFF
length: 15; size: .; J: TRBJ2-1; D: .; V: TRBV11-2; DNA: TGTGCCAGCAGCTTAGCGGGCGGCTCCCACAATGAGCAGTTCTTC; CDR3: CASSLAGGSHNEQFF
length: 17; size: .; J: TRBJ2-7; D: .; V: TRBV5-6; DNA: TGTGCCAGCAGCTTCGGGGGGGACAGAACCCTTGTCTACGAGCAGTACTTC; CDR3: CASSFGGDRTLVYEQYF
length: 14; size: .; J: TRBJ1-5; D: .; V: TRBV28; DNA: TGTGCCAGCACCTCGGGAGGGGGCAATCAGCCCCAGCATTTT; CDR3: CASTSGGGNQPQHF
length: 15; size: .; J: TRBJ1-3; D: .; V: TRBV5-1; DNA: TGCGCCAGCAGCCTGGAGGGAACCGAAGGAAACACCATATATTTT; CDR3: CASSLEGTEGNTIYF
length: 17; size: .; J: TRBJ2-2; D: TRBD2; V: TRBV4-3; DNA: TGCGCCAGCAGCCTCGGTCTAGCGGGAGTTAAGACCGGGGAGCTGTTTTTT; CDR3: CASSLGLAGVKTGELFF
length: 18; size: once; J: TRBJ2-1; D: TRBD2; V: TRBV5-1; DNA: TGCGCCAGCAGCTTCGGACGACTAGCGGGGGTCTCATACAATGAGCAGTTCTTC; CDR3: CASSFGRLAGVSYNEQFF
length: 13; size: .; J: TRBJ1-2; D: .; V: TRBV7-9; DNA: TGTGCCAGCAGCTTAGACAGGCGAGAAGGCTACACCTTC; CDR3: CASSLDRREGYTF
length: 17; size: .; J: TRBJ1-6; D: .; V: TRBV6-2/TRBV6-3; DNA: TGTGCCAGCAGTTCTCGGCTTTCGGCAACCTATAATTCACCCCTCCACTTT; CDR3: CASSSRLSATYNSPLHF
length: 16; size: .; J: TRBJ2-6; D: .; V: TRBV19; DNA: TGTGCCAGTAGTATTTTTTTTAGCTCTGGGGCCAACGTCCTGACTTTC; CDR3: CASSIFFSSGANVLTF
length: 14; size: once; J: TRBJ1-1; D: .; V: TRBV5-5; DNA: TGTGCCAGCAGCCCCAGGGAGGGGTGGACTGAAGCTTTCTTT; CDR3: CASSPREGWTEAFF
length: 14; size: .; J: TRBJ2-3; D: TRBD2; V: TRBV6-5; DNA: TGTGCCACCGAGCGGGGAGGGAGAACAGATACGCAGTATTTT; CDR3: CATERGGRTDTQYF
length: 14; size: .; J: TRBJ1-1; D: TRBD1; V: TRBV25-1; DNA: TGTGCCAGCAACCGGGACAGCATGTACACTGAAGCTTTCTTT; CDR3: CASNRDSMYTEAFF
length: 16; size: once; J: TRBJ2-5; D: .; V: TRBV9; DNA: TGTGCCAGCAGCTCCCCCGGGCTAGTGTACCAAGAGACCCAGTACTTC; CDR3: CASSSPGLVYQETQYF
length: 13; size: .; J: TRBJ1-1; D: .; V: TRBV6-5; DNA: TGTGCCAGCAGTTACGAGTTGAACACTGAAGCTTTCTTT; CDR3: CASSYELNTEAFF
length: 13; size: .; J: TRBJ1-1; D: .; V: TRBV5-6; DNA: TGTGCCAGCAGCTTGAACAGGAACACTGAAGCTTTCTTT; CDR3: CASSLNRNTEAFF
length: 15; size: .; J: TRBJ2-1; D: TRBD2; V: TRBV14; DNA: TGTGCCAGCAGGCCTACTAGCGGGGTGCACAATGAGCAGTTCTTC; CDR3: CASRPTSGVHNEQFF
length: 15; size: once; J: TRBJ2-3; D: .; V: TRBV7-2; DNA: TGTGCCAGCAGCTACATAAACGTCGTTGGAGATACGCAGTATTTT; CDR3: CASSYINVVGDTQYF
length: 15; size: .; J: TRBJ2-7; D: .; V: TRBV19; DNA: TGTGCCAGTAGTAAAGGGCGTCAGGGGTCCTACGAGCAGTACTTC; CDR3: CASSKGRQGSYEQYF
length: 14; size: .; J: TRBJ2-3; D: .; V: TRBV27; DNA: TGTGCCAGCAGTTTAGTACTAGCTTCAGATACGCAGTATTTT; CDR3: CASSLVLASDTQYF
length: 13; size: .; J: TRBJ1-1; D: .; V: TRBV11-2; DNA: TGTGCCAGCAGCTTTGGACTCAACACTGAAGCTTTCTTT; CDR3: CASSFGLNTEAFF
length: 14; size: .; J: TRBJ1-2; D: .; V: TRBV7-9; DNA: TGTGCCAGCAGCTCGGGGATAGACAGCAATGGCTACACCTTC; CDR3: CASSSGIDSNGYTF
length: 17; size: .; J: TRBJ2-1; D: TRBD2; V: TRBV20-1; DNA: TGCAGTGCTAGTCCACAAGTCGCGGGGTGGGGAGGGAATGAGCAGTTCTTC; CDR3: CSASPQVAGWGGNEQFF
length: 19; size: .; J: TRBJ2-3; D: .; V: TRBV4-3; DNA: TGCGCCAGCAGCCAAGATGGACCCCCGGGACCCTTTTTAGCAGATACGCAGTATTTT; CDR3: CASSQDGPPGPFLADTQYF
length: 15; size: .; J: TRBJ1-2; D: .; V: TRBV7-2; DNA: TGTGCCAGCAGCTTATTAGGAGGTGATCCCTATGGCTACACCTTC; CDR3: CASSLLGGDPYGYTF